This TCR beta chain was sequenced in a study of spatial heterogeneity in lung cancer. At the level of the study: Beta-chain sequences consistently outnumbered alpha-chain sequences in detection. The average count in raw reads for each unique TCR and UMI combination exceeded eight appearances.

Time point defined: blood at routine non-recurrence follow-up after resection. Whole RNA came from tumor, nontumor lung or frozen PBMC and was sequenced without being sorted. Unique molecular identifiers, one per molecule, were present on every TCR cDNA molecule. TCRdb ran MiXCR on the 5' RACE reads and lists one entry per CDR3 protein. The sample contains under 35,000 distinct CDR3 sequences, roughly 5.7% of which appear only once. The sample here was PBMCs, taken at follow-up. The TCR was taken from a female donor with early-stage non-small cell lung cancer.

The CDR3 sequence: CASSLRGSHGYTF. CDR3 DNA sequence: TGTGCCAGCAGTTTAAGGGGTTCCCATGGCTACACCTTC. This chain connects TRBV27 to TRBJ1-2; perhaps TRBD1 as D (5 bases). The CDR3 extends over 13 amino acids. CDR1 MNHEY and CDR2 SMNVEV come from the germline V gene (reference sequence). V was shortened by 2 bases and J by 6 bases, with 10 bases between the two germline ends.